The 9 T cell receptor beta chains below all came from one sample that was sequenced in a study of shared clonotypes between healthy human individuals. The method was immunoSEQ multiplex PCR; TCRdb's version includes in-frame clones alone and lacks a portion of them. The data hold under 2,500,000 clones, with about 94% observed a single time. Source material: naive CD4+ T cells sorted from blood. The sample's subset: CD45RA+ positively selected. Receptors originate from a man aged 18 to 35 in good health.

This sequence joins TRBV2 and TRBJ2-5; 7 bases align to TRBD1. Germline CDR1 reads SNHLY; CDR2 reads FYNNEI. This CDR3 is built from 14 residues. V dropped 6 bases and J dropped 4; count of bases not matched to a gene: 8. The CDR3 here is CASSLTGTVETQYF. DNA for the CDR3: TGTGCCAGCAGCCTGACAGGGACAGTAGAGACCCAGTACTTC.

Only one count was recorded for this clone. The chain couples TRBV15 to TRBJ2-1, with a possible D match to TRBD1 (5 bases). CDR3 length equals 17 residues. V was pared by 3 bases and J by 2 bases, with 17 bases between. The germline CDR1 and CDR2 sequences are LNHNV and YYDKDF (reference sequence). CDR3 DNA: TGTGCCACCAGCAGCGGTTTGACAGACCCGACCTACAATGAGCAGTTCTTC. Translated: CATSSGLTDPTYNEQFF.

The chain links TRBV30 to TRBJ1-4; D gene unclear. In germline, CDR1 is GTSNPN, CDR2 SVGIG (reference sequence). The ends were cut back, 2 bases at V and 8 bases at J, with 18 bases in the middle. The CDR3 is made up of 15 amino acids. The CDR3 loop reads CAWSLKRTAREKLFF. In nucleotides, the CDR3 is TGTGCCTGGAGTCTGAAACGGACCGCCAGAGAAAAACTGTTTTTT.

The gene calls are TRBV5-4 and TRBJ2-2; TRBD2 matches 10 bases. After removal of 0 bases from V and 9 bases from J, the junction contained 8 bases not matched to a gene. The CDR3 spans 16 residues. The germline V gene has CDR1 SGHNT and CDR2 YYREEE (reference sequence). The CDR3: CASSLASGRTPRELFF. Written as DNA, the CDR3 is TGTGCCAGCAGCTTGGCTAGCGGGAGAACACCGAGGGAGCTGTTTTTT.

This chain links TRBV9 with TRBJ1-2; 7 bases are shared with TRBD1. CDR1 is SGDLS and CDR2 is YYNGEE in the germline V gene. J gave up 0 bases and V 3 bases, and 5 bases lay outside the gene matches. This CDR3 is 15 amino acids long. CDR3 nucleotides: TGTGCCAGCAGCGAGGGACAGAAAACTAACTATGGCTACACCTTC. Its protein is CASSEGQKTNYGYTF.

CDR3 sequence: CASSAFQGNYGYTF. The CDR3 region has the DNA TGTGCCAGCAGTGCATTCCAGGGGAACTATGGCTACACCTTC. J is TRBJ1-2 and V is TRBV2; D perhaps matches TRBD1 (6 bases). The CDR3 is 14 amino acids. Trimming removed 4 bases from V and 2 bases from J, with 11 bases in between. Germline CDR1 reads SNHLY; CDR2 reads FYNNEI.

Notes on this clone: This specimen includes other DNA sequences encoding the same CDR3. In nucleotides, the CDR3 is TGTGCCATCAGTGAGTCAGTAGATACGCAGTATTTT. It specifies CAISESVDTQYF. The chain carries TRBV10-3 and TRBJ2-3; D call uncertain. V was shortened by 0 bases and J by 5 bases, with 3 bases between the two germline ends. The CDR3 spans 12 residues. Per germline, CDR1 ENHRY and CDR2 SYGVKD.

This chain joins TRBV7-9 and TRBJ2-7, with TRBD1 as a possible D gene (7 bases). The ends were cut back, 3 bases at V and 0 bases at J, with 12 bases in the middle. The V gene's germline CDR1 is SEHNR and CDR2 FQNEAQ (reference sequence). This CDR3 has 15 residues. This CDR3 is CASSFGGDSSYEQYF. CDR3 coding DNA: TGTGCCAGCAGCTTCGGAGGGGACAGCTCCTACGAGCAGTACTTC.

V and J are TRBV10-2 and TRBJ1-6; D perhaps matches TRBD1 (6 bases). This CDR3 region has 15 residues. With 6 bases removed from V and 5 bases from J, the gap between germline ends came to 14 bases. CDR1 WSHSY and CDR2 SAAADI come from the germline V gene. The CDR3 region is CASREGGVHNSPLHF. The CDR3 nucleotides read TGCGCCAGCAGAGAGGGGGGAGTGCATAATTCACCCCTCCACTTT.